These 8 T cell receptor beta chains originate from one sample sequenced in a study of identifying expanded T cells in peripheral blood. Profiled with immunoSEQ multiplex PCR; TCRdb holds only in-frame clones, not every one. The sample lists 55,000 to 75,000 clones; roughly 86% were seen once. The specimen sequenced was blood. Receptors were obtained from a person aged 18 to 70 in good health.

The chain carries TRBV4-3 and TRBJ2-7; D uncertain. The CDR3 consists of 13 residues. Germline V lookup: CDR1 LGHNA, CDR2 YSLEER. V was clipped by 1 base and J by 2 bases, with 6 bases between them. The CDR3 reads CASSQVVAYEQYF. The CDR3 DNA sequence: TGCGCCAGCAGCCAAGTGGTAGCCTACGAGCAGTACTTC.

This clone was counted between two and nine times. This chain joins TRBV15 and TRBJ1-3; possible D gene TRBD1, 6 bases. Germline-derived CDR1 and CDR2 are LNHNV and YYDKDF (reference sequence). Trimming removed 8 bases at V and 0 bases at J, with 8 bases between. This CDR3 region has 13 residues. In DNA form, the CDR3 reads TGTGCCACCTCGGGGGCCTCTGGAAACACCATATATTTT. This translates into CATSGASGNTIYF.

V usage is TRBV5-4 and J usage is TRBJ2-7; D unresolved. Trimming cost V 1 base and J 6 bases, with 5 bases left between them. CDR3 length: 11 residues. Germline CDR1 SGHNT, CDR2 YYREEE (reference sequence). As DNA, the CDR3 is TGTGCCAGCAGCTTGTGGGGCGAGCAGTACTTC. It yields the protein CASSLWGEQYF.

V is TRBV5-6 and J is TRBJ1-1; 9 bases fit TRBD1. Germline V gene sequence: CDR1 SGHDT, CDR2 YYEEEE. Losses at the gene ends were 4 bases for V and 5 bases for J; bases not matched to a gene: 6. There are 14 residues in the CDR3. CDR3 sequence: CASSLGQGLTEAFF. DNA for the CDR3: TGTGCCAGCAGCCTTGGACAGGGGTTAACTGAAGCTTTCTTT.

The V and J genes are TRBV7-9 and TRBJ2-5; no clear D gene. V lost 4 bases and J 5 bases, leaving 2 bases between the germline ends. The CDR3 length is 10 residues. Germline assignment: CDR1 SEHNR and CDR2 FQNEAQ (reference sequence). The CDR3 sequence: CASSSETQYF. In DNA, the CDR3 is TGTGCCAGCAGCTCTGAGACCCAGTACTTC.

CDR3 in DNA: TGTGCCAGCAGTGAAGCCTGGGGCCTCGGCTACACCTTC. Translation: CASSEAWGLGYTF. The chain recombines TRBV6-1 with TRBJ1-2; a possible D gene is TRBD1 (5 bases). V lost 0 bases and J 8 bases, leaving 10 bases between the germline ends. CDR3 length equals 13 residues. Germline loops: CDR1 MNHNS, CDR2 SASEGT.

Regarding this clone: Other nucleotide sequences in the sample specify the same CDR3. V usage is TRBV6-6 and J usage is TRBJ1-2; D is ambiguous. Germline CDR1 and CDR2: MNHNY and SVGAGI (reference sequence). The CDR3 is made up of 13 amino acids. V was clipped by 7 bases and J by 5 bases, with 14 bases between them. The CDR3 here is CASTGRGGYGYTF. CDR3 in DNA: TGTGCCAGCACCGGACGGGGTGGTTATGGCTACACCTTC.

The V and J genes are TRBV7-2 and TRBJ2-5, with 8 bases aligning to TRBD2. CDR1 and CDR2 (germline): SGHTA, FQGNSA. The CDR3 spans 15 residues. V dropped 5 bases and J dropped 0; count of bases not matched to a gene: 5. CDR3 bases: TGTGCCAGCAGCATAGGGCGGGGGGACCAAGAGACCCAGTACTTC. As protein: CASSIGRGDQETQYF.